This T cell receptor (beta chain) was recovered during a study of vaccination and CD4 T cells after COVID-19. Turning to the study itself: Overlapping peptides covering the spike proteins of SARS-CoV-2, HCoV-NL63, HCoV-OC43 and HCoV-229E were added to stimulate cells.

Documented treatment: roughly 11-day PBMC culture with coronavirus spike peptide pools or control peptides (ViraFEST assay). Samples of CD4+ T cells were obtained from the unexposed donor before the COVID-19 pandemic (2011-2018). Worth noting for this clonotype: Its cognate antigen is unknown.

An Oncomine TCR Beta short-read assay was used to sequence the DNA from cultured CD4+ T cells. The template was genomic DNA from cultured CD4+ T cells. Via MiXCR, TCRdb re-called the PCR reads, giving one row per CDR3 protein. This sample yields fewer than 10,000 distinct CDR3 sequences, of which around 31% are seen a single time; 20% to 25% belongs to the top ten. Source material: CD4+ T cells from blood, cultured in vitro. This TCR derives from a human donor in good health.

The chain's CDR3 is CASSLGLADYNEQFF. Written as DNA, the CDR3 is TGCGCCAGCAGCTTGGGACTAGCGGACTACAATGAGCAGTTCTTC. J is TRBJ2-1 and V is TRBV5-1; 9 nucleotides match TRBD2. There are 15 residues in the CDR3. CDR1 SGHRS and CDR2 YFSETQ come from the germline V gene. The V segment lost 0 bases and the J segment 3 bases; nucleotides outside the gene matches: 1.